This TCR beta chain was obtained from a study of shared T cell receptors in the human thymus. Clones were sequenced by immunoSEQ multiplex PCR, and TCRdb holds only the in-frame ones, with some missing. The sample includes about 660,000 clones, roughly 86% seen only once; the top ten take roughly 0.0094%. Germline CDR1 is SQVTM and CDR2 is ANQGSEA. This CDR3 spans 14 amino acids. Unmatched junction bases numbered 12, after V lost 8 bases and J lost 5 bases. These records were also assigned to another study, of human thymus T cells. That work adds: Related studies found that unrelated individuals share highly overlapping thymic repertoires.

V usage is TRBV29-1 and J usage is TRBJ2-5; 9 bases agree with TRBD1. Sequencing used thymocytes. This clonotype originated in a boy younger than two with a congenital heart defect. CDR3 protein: CSKRPGQGQETQYF. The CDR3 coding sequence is TGCAGCAAAAGACCGGGACAGGGTCAGGAGACCCAGTACTTC.